This T cell receptor beta chain is from a study of T cell responses to AZD1222 COVID-19 vaccine (dated by TCRdb to 2020 to 2023). Notes on the research overall: Because spike-specific TCR depth and breadth did not differ between the two schedules, AZD1222 recipients who got a second dose at roughly 4 weeks were pooled with those who got a second dose at roughly 12 weeks. TCR sequencing covered 230 or so trial participants: roughly 200 given two doses of AZD1222 and 26 given two doses of MenACWY control vaccine. Enrollment into the trials was organized by age into subgroups of 18-55, 56-69 and 70-plus years, and those subgroups contained roughly 150, 30 and 60 TCR-sequenced participants, respectively. Beyond this particular receptor, the publication reports: Reportedly, close to half of the unique spike-specific TCRs recognized epitopes lying outside the regions that are mutated in the B.1.351 and B.1.1.7 variants. Only a handful of AZD1222 recipients were SARS-CoV-2 seropositive at baseline, limiting conclusions about previously exposed vaccinees. Participants were mostly white British, with more females than males. The authors suggested clonal diversity may have been underestimated. The 56-69-year group was small, and its depth increase did not reach significance, likely because of low power. Spike-specific TCR breadth and depth rose significantly after two AZD1222 doses compared with day 0 and with MenACWY recipients. No day 14 peak-response samples were available, so repertoires were characterized only after the peak T cell response. The vaccine-associated CD4 TCRs covered the entire spike protein, and the dominant responses fell in regions 160-218 and 743-854.

The CDR3 regions of human TCRbeta chains were analyzed by immunosequencing. In the original analysis: Repertoire TCRs were checked for matches against a reference library of SARS-CoV-2-specific TCRs that had been generated using the MIRA antigen-specificity platform. Breadth was defined as the fraction of unique TCRs that were SARS-CoV-2-associated. Depth was defined as the fraction of total T cells that were SARS-CoV-2-associated. Using the MIRA data, every spike-specific TCR was mapped to the spike region that the TCR reacted to and assigned to either a CD4 or a CD8 class. Log10-transformed breadth and depth values were compared by one-way ANOVA with Sidak's multiple comparisons tests. TCRdb carries this immuneACCESS record with in-frame sequences only. Its versions omit some clonotypes, under half of them owing to an unresolved V gene in the studies checked, with the rest unexplained. D and trimming were read from the DNA, whereas the V and J calls and clone size are those reported in that table. In all, the sample holds about 140,000 clones, and 88% of those were seen once. The ten largest clones add up to roughly 3% of the sample.

Notes on this clone: Its antigen is unknown. Base qualities are missing; no much larger clone stands one base away.

There are 13 amino acids in the CDR3, from cysteine to phenylalanine inclusive. Just the 39-base CDR3 DNA is kept, in frame starting at base 1. The V end gives up 7 bases and the J end 10 bases, leaving 11 bases in the junction not matched to a gene. Taken from the germline V gene (reference sequence), the CDR1 and CDR2 loops are LNHDA and SQIVND. Explained via the paper, the time point label denotes: baseline before first vaccination. The vaccinee samples were drawn from two UK trials, COV001 and COV002, one of which was a single-blind randomized controlled phase 2/3 trial testing AZD1222 (ChAdOx1 nCoV-19) in healthy adults. For TCRbeta chain sequencing, PBMC samples were collected from trial participants at day 0 and at day 28 after the second dose.

Recombination connected TRBV19 to TRBJ1-1; the central 8 bases match TRBD1. The sequence came from an adult in good health. This material consisted of peripheral blood, taken on day 0 of AZD1222 vaccination. The DNA sequence is TGTGCCAGTAAAGATTGGGACAGGCTCGTAGCTTTCTTT. Its protein is CASKDWDRLVAFF.